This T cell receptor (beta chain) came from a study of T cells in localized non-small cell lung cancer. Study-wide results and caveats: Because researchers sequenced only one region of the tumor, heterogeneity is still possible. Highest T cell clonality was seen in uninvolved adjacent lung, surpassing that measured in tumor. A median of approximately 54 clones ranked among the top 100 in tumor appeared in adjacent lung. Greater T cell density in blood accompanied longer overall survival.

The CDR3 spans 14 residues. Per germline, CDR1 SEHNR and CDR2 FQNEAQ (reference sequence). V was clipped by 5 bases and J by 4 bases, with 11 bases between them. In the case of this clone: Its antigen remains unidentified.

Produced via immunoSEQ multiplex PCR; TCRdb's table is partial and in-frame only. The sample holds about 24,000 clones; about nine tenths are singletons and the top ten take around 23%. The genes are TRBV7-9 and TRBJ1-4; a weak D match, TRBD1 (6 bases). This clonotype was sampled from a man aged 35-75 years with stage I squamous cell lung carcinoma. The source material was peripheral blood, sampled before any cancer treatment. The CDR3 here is CASSIDRSNEKLFF. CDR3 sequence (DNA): TGTGCCAGCAGCATCGACAGGAGTAATGAAAAACTGTTTTTT. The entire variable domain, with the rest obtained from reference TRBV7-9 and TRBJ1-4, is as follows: DTGVSQNPRHKITKRGQNVTFRCDPISEHNRLYWYRQTLGQGPEFLTYFQNEAQLEKSRLLSDRFSAERPKGSFSTLEIQRTEQGDSAMYLCASSIDRSNEKLFFGSGTQLSVL.